The clone carrying this T cell receptor (beta chain) has at least ten counts. Naive CD8 T cells were FACS-sorted by CD8+CD4-CCR7+CD45RA+ markers. The sample originates from a study of molecular identifiers for immune sequencing clone quantification. Study details: With replicates, the RNA of roughly 20,000 or 100,000 naive CD8 cells was split five ways and four were sequenced.

Previously described methods and listed TCR primers were employed for the bulk TCR libraries. One entry per CDR3 protein results from TCRdb running MiXCR on the PCR reads. The repertoire consists of roughly 300,000 distinct CDR3 sequences, with roughly a quarter occurring once and the leading ten covering about 0.71%. This CDR3 is built from 14 residues. CDR1 is SNHLY and CDR2 is FYNNEI in the germline V gene. V was pared by 0 bases and J by 15 bases, with 18 bases between. The TCR sequence derives from a human donor in good health. Some libraries in this study had Jurkat cell RNA spiked in. The specimen was naive CD8+ T cells from blood, with Jurkat cell RNA spiked in. The subset is: FACS-sorted CD8+CD4-CCR7+CD45RA+ naive T cells. This rearrangement joins TRBV2 to TRBJ2-1; unclear D gene. The chain's CDR3 is CASSEAKQALNGFF. CDR3 nucleotide sequence: TGTGCCAGCAGTGAAGCCAAGCAGGCCCTTAACGGGTTCTTC.